This T cell receptor beta chain was recovered during a study of T-cell reconstitution after alpha-beta-depleted transplantation in children. With 6 bases clipped from V and 5 bases from J, the junction kept 10 bases outside the gene matches. There are 14 residues in the CDR3. Germline V gene data show CDR1 as SQVTM and CDR2 as ANQGSEA. This clonotype was found many times. Unique molecular identifiers were incorporated into the prepared TCRbeta library. TCRdb analysed the PCR reads with MiXCR anew, one entry per CDR3 protein. The sample shows roughly 170,000 distinct CDR3 sequences, about 6.4% of them seen only once.

This sequence joins TRBV29-1 and TRBJ2-5, with 9 positions matching TRBD1. This receptor was taken from a human donor who donated a stem cell graft to a child with Wiskott-Aldrich syndrome. Material: PBMCs from the stem cell graft donor, obtained from the stem cell graft. In DNA, the CDR3 is TGCAGCGTCGGCCCAGGAGACAGGGGGGAGACCCAGTACTTC. This sequence encodes CSVGPGDRGETQYF. The full variable domain, with the rest looked up from reference TRBV29-1 and TRBJ2-5, is SAVISQKPSRDICQRGTSLTIQCQVDSQVTMMFWYRQQPGQSLTLIATANQGSEATYESGFVIDKFPISRPNLTFSTLTVSNMSPEDSSIYLCSVGPGDRGETQYFGPGTRLLVL.